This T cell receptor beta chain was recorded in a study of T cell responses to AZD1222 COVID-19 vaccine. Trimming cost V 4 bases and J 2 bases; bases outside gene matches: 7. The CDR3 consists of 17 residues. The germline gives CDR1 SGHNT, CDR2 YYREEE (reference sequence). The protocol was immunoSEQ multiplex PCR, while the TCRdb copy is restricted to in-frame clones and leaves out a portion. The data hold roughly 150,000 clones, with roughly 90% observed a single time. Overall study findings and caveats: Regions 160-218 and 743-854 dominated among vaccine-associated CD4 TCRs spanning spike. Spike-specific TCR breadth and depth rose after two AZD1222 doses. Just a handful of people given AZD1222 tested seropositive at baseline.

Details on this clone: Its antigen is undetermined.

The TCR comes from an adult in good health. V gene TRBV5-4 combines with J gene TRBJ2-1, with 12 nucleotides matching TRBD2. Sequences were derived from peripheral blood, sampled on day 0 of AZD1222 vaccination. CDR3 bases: TGTGCCAGCAGCCCACGGACTAGCGGGATCACCTACAATGAGCAGTTCTTC. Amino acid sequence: CASSPRTSGITYNEQFF.